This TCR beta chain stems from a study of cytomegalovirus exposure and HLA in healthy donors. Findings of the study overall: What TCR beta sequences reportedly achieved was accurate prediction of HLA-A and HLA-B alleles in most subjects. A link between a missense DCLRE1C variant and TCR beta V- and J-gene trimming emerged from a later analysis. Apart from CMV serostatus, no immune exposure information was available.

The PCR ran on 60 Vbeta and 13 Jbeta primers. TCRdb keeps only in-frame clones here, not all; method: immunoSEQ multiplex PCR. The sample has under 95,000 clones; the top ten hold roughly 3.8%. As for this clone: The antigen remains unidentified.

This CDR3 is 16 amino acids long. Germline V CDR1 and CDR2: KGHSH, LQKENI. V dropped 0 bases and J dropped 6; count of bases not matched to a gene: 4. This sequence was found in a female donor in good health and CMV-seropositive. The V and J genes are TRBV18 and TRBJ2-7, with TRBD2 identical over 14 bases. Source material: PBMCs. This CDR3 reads CASSPPGLAGASEQYF. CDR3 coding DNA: TGTGCCAGCTCACCACCGGGACTAGCGGGAGCCTCCGAGCAGTACTTC.